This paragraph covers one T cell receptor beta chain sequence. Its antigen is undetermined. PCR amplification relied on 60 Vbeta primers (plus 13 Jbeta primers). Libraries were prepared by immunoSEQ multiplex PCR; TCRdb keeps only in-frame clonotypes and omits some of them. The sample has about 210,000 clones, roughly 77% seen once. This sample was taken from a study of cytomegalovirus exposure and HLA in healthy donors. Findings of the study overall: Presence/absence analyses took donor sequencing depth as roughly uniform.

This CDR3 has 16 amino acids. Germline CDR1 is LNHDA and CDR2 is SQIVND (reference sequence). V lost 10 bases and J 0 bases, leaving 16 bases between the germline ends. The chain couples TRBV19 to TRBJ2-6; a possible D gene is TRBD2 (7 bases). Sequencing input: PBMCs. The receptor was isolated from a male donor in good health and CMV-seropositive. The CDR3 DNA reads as TGTGCCACCCGTGGGGGGGCAGGCTCTGGGGCCAACGTCCTGACTTTC. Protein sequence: CATRGGAGSGANVLTF.